Described below is a single T cell receptor beta chain sequence and its context. The data derive from a study of memory CD4+ T cells and cytomegalovirus serostatus. Study context: Of the healthy Belgian adults, several were CMV seropositive and around 22 seronegative.

Single viable CD3+CD4+CD8-CD45RO+ cells were sorted as the memory CD4+ T cells. Positive selection with CD4 microbeads enriched total CD4+ T cells. CDR3 size: 21 residues. Germline lookup yields CDR1 KGHSH and CDR2 LQKENI. V lost 2 bases, J lost 2 bases, and 19 bases stayed unmatched. The method was immunoSEQ multiplex PCR; TCRdb's version includes in-frame clones alone and lacks a portion of them. The sample lists under 100,000 clones; around 80% were seen once. The material sequenced was memory CD4+ T cells from blood. The chain joins TRBV18 to TRBJ1-5; 9 bases are shared with TRBD1. This receptor was obtained from an adult in good health and CMV-seronegative. Here the CDR3 reads CASSPVPGQGPSYLRNQPQHF. The DNA for the CDR3 is TGTGCCAGCTCACCAGTCCCGGGACAGGGACCGTCCTATTTACGCAATCAGCCCCAGCATTTT. The full variable domain, with the rest looked up from reference TRBV18 and TRBJ1-5, is NAGVMQNPRHLVRRRGQEARLRCSPMKGHSHVYWYRQLPEEGLKFMVYLQKENIIDESGMPKERFSAEFPKEGPSILRIQQVVRGDSAAYFCASSPVPGQGPSYLRNQPQHFGDGTRLSIL.